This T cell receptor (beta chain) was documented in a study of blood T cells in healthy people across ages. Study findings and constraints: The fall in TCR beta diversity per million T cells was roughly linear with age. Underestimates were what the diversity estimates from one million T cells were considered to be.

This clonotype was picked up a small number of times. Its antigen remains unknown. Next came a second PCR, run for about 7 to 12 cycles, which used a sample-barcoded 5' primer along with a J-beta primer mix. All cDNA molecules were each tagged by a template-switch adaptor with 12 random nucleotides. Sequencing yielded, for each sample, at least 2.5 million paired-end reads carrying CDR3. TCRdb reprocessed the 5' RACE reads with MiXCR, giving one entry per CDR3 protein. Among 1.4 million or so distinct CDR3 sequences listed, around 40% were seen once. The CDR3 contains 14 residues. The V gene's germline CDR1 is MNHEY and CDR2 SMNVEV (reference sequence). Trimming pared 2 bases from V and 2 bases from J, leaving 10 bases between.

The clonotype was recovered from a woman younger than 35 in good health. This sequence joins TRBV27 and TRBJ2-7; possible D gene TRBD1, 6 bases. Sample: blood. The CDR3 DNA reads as TGTGCCAGCAGTTTACAGGACAGAACCTACGAGCAGTACTTC. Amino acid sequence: CASSLQDRTYEQYF.